This entry lists 12 T cell receptor beta chains sequenced from one sample in a study of shared clonotypes between healthy human individuals. Libraries were prepared by immunoSEQ multiplex PCR; TCRdb keeps only in-frame clonotypes and omits some of them. The table records about 1.1 million clones, around three quarters of them present only once. The sequencing input was memory CD4+ T cells from PBMCs. As for subset: CD45RA-negative fraction. These receptors were taken from a man aged 18 to 30 in good health. Some clones in this sample may be carry-over from other donors' samples.

This clone was found a few times. This sample also contains other DNA sequences that code for the same CDR3. This CDR3 reads CASSLAGGSYEQYF. In DNA, the CDR3 is TGTGCCAGCAGCTTAGCAGGGGGCTCCTACGAGCAGTACTTC. This chain uses TRBV7-2 with TRBJ2-7; tentatively, D is TRBD1 (6 bases). Germline V lookup: CDR1 SGHTA, CDR2 FQGNSA. V was pared by 0 bases and J by 0 bases, with 6 bases between. The CDR3 extends over 14 amino acids.

This rearrangement joins TRBV28 to TRBJ1-2; 12 bases map to TRBD1. CDR1 and CDR2 from the germline V gene are MDHEN and SYDVKM. J gave up 4 bases and V 6 bases, and 18 bases lay outside the gene matches. The CDR3 has 19 residues. The CDR3 nucleotides are TGTGCCAGCAGCCACCCCCCCGGGACAGGGGGCCACATCCCCTATGGCTACACCTTC. Translating gives CASSHPPGTGGHIPYGYTF.

This rearrangement joins TRBV5-4 to TRBJ1-1; D not resolved. This CDR3 is 15 amino acids long. Deletions cut 0 bases from V and 0 bases from J, with 9 bases between. Germline CDR1 reads SGHNT; CDR2 reads YYREEE (reference sequence). The CDR3 DNA reads as TGTGCCAGCAGCTTGGCCCGCAGGATGAACACTGAAGCTTTCTTT. Its protein product is CASSLARRMNTEAFF.

CDR3 nucleotide sequence: TGTGCCAGCAGCCAAGGGACTGCCTACAATGAGCAGTTCTTC. Residues: CASSQGTAYNEQFF. The chain combines TRBV7-3 with TRBJ2-1; perhaps TRBD2 as D (6 bases). Trimming pared 5 bases from V and 2 bases from J, leaving 10 bases between. CDR1 and CDR2 (germline): SGHTA, FQGTGA. CDR3 length equals 14 residues.

The J gene is TRBJ1-5, the V gene TRBV19, with TRBD1 matching over 7 bases. V dropped 3 bases and J dropped 1; count of bases not matched to a gene: 0. This CDR3 comprises 14 residues. The germline CDR1 and CDR2 sequences are LNHDA and SQIVND (reference sequence). For the CDR3, the DNA is TGTGCCAGTAGTATGACAGGGAGCAATCAGCCCCAGCATTTT. Protein: CASSMTGSNQPQHF.

In its sample, this clone was seen once. The J gene is TRBJ2-1, the V gene TRBV7-2; 7 bases line up with TRBD2. The V segment lost 0 bases and the J segment 4 bases; nucleotides outside the gene matches: 6. CDR1 SGHTA and CDR2 FQGNSA come from the germline V gene. The CDR3 runs to 16 residues. CDR3 protein: CASSLASGRIYNEQFF. In nucleotides, the CDR3 is TGTGCCAGCAGCTTAGCATCCGGGAGGATATACAATGAGCAGTTCTTC.

In its sample, this clone was seen a few times. J is TRBJ1-4 and V is TRBV11-2; 8 nucleotides agree with TRBD1. J gave up 10 bases and V 5 bases, and 9 bases lay outside the gene matches. The CDR3 runs to 14 residues. CDR1 SGHAT and CDR2 FQNNGV come from the germline V gene. CDR3: CASSRTGTTPKLFF. CDR3 nucleotide sequence: TGTGCCAGCAGCCGGACAGGGACTACTCCAAAACTGTTTTTT.

This rearrangement joins TRBV9 to TRBJ1-3, with D possibly TRBD1 on 6 matching bases. V was pared by 3 bases and J by 7 bases, with 14 bases between. The length of the CDR3 is 14 residues. Germline V gene sequence: CDR1 SGDLS, CDR2 YYNGEE. The CDR3 nucleotides read TGTGCCAGCAGCGCGGGGGGACAAAGGAACACCATATATTTT. The encoded protein is CASSAGGQRNTIYF.

This clone was counted between two and nine times. The chain has TRBV2 and TRBJ1-1, with D possibly matching TRBD1 (5 bases). Germline V gene data show CDR1 as SNHLY and CDR2 as FYNNEI. The CDR3 is made up of 13 amino acids. Trimming stripped 4 bases from V and 5 bases from J, with 11 bases between. DNA of the CDR3: TGTGCCAGCAGTGTTGGGGGGATTACTGAAGCTTTCTTT. It specifies CASSVGGITEAFF. The whole variable domain, remainder taken from reference TRBV2 and TRBJ1-1, is EPEVTQTPSHQVTQMGQEVILRCVPISNHLYFYWYRQILGQKVEFLVSFYNNEISEKSEIFDDQFSVERPDGSNFTLKIRSTKLEDSAMYFCASSVGGITEAFFGQGTRLTVV.

This chain links TRBV19 with TRBJ1-1; maybe TRBD1 (6 bases). The CDR3 runs 14 residues. Germline values: CDR1 LNHDA, CDR2 SQIVND (reference sequence). Trimming took off 5 bases at V and 8 bases at J, with 18 bases between the two ends. CDR3 in amino acids: CASSARAGQLEAFF. CDR3 nucleotide sequence: TGTGCCAGTAGTGCCCGCGCCGGACAGCTCGAAGCTTTCTTT.

The chain combines TRBV5-1 with TRBJ2-5, with 14 bases that match TRBD2. Germline CDR1 and CDR2: SGHRS and YFSETQ. This CDR3 is built from 18 residues. After removal of 1 base from V and 4 bases from J, the junction contained 9 bases not matched to a gene. CDR3 sequence (DNA): TGCGCCAGCAGCTTGAGAGGAGGACTAGCGGGAGGAATAGAGACCCAGTACTTC. Residues: CASSLRGGLAGGIETQYF.

V is TRBV6-4 and J is TRBJ1-1; TRBD1 might be the D (5 bases). The CDR3 is 13 amino acids. V lost 8 bases and J 1 base, leaving 11 bases between the germline ends. From germline, CDR1 is MRHNA and CDR2 SNTAGT. DNA of the CDR3: TGTGCCAGCGCCGAACAGGAGAACACTGAAGCTTTCTTT. It translates to CASAEQENTEAFF.